Following are 8 T cell receptor beta chains from one sample sequenced in a study of blood T cell repertoires in COVID-19. Libraries were prepared by immunoSEQ multiplex PCR; TCRdb keeps only in-frame clonotypes and omits some of them. The table shows 250,000 to 350,000 clones, with about 86% occurring only once. Sequencing was performed on peripheral blood. These receptors came from a person between 65 and 79 years old with COVID-19, enrolled during active disease.

The gene calls are TRBV15 and TRBJ1-1; 10 bases match TRBD1. Germline V lookup: CDR1 LNHNV, CDR2 YYDKDF (reference sequence). J was trimmed by 5 bases and V by 2 bases; bases with no gene match: 8. CDR3 length: 16 amino acids. CDR3: CATSRPYRTGGTEAFF. The CDR3 nucleotides are TGTGCCACCAGCAGACCCTACCGGACAGGGGGAACTGAAGCTTTCTTT.

The chain has TRBV7-2 and TRBJ2-1, with 7 nucleotides matching TRBD2. The CDR3 is made up of 16 amino acids. Germline V lookup: CDR1 SGHTA, CDR2 FQGNSA. V lost 5 bases and J lost 5; bases outside the gene matches: 12. The CDR3 DNA follows: TGTGCCAGCAGCCCAGCGATCGGGAGGCCCAACAATGAGCAGTTCTTC. It translates to CASSPAIGRPNNEQFF.

The V and J genes are TRBV11-3 and TRBJ2-3, with D maybe TRBD1 (5 bases). The CDR3 sequence is 16 residues long. Trimming removed 6 bases from V and 0 bases from J, with 16 bases in between. The germline V gene has CDR1 SGHNT and CDR2 YENEEA. The CDR3 protein is CASRASAGLSTDTQYF. CDR3 bases: TGTGCCAGCAGAGCCTCGGCAGGGCTAAGCACAGATACGCAGTATTTT.

The table lists this clone with a few counts. This chain links TRBV5-1 with TRBJ2-7; 9 nucleotides agree with TRBD2. Germline CDR1 and CDR2: SGHRS and YFSETQ. The trim removed 0 bases at V and 2 bases at J, leaving 9 bases unmatched. CDR3 length: 17 residues. The DNA of the CDR3 is TGCGCCAGCAGCTTGGCCTTCCGAGCGGGGGGAACCTACGAGCAGTACTTC. Translation: CASSLAFRAGGTYEQYF.

This chain connects TRBV5-1 to TRBJ2-2; D may be TRBD1 (6 bases). Trimming cost V 2 bases and J 1 base, with 9 bases left between them. This CDR3 has 15 amino acids. Germline CDR1 SGHRS, CDR2 YFSETQ. The CDR3 here is CASSFMTGNTGELFF. CDR3 sequence (DNA): TGCGCCAGCAGCTTTATGACAGGGAACACCGGGGAGCTGTTTTTT.

This clone was seen a single time. The chain recombines TRBV6-5 with TRBJ2-1; the D gene is possibly TRBD1 (6 bases). Germline V gene sequence: CDR1 MNHEY, CDR2 SVGAGI. This CDR3 comprises 12 residues. V lost 11 bases and J lost 8, with 16 bases in between. The CDR3 reads CASRARGYEQFF. The CDR3 bases are TGTGCCTCCAGGGCCAGGGGCTATGAGCAGTTCTTC.

The gene calls are TRBV27 and TRBJ1-4; perhaps TRBD1 as D (5 bases). The CDR3 contains 15 residues. V lost 0 bases and J 4 bases, leaving 9 bases between the germline ends. Germline V gene lookup returns CDR1 MNHEY and CDR2 SMNVEV (reference sequence). CDR3 sequence (DNA): TGTGCCAGCAGTTTATCTCTAGGGGATAATGAAAAACTGTTTTTT. This gives the protein CASSLSLGDNEKLFF.

This chain joins TRBV5-4 and TRBJ1-6; D may be TRBD1 (6 bases). V was clipped by 4 bases and J by 9 bases, with 23 bases between them. Per germline, CDR1 SGHNT and CDR2 YYREEE (reference sequence). This CDR3 has 17 amino acids. The CDR3 loop reads CASSPLPPGHLGSPLHF. Written as DNA, the CDR3 is TGTGCCAGCAGCCCCCTCCCTCCGGGACATCTAGGTTCACCCCTCCACTTT.